This TCR beta chain was recorded in a study of OX40 agonist ivuxolimab in advanced cancers. Findings and caveats of the study: The work left the antigen specificity of expanded peripheral T cells undetermined.

For this clone: The antigen is not known.

Germline V gene lookup returns CDR1 SGDLS and CDR2 YYNGEE. This CDR3 spans 15 amino acids. The V end was cut by 0 bases, the J end by 5 bases, with 14 bases between. TCRdb keeps only in-frame clones here, not all; method: immunoSEQ multiplex PCR. Of tens of thousands of clones listed, 85% are singletons. This rearrangement joins TRBV9 to TRBJ2-5; D might be TRBD1 (6 bases). This sequence was found in an adult with an advanced solid tumor such as melanoma, head and neck, liver or kidney cancer. The material sequenced was CD4+ or CD8+ T cells sorted from blood, taken in a trial of the OX40 agonist ivuxolimab. The CDR3, as DNA: TGTGCCAGCAGCGTAGTAGGGCAGGGGTACGAGACCCAGTACTTC. This sequence encodes CASSVVGQGYETQYF.